This is a list of T cell receptor beta chains from one sample in a study of cytomegalovirus exposure and HLA in healthy donors. Repertoires were generated with immunoSEQ multiplex PCR, while TCRdb's copy carries only in-frame clones and drops some. The sample has about 93,000 clones, roughly 77% seen once. Sequenced sample: PBMCs. These receptors came from a young man in good health and CMV-seronegative. CDR3s include the opening cysteine and the closing phenylalanine or tryptophan. The D gene is left open where the match is weak. Clone size appears in some rows only: once, few, many, or a class for an expanded clone.

-,TRBJ1-1,TRBV15,-,TGTGCCACCAGCAGAGATATAGGGAGGATCACTGAAGCTTTCTTT,CATSRDIGRITEAFF
TRBD2,TRBJ2-2,TRBV19,-,TGTGCCAGTAGTATAGTTGCTAGCGGGAGGACCGGGGAGCTGTTTTTT,CASSIVASGRTGELFF
-,TRBJ1-1,TRBV11-2,-,TGTGCCAGCAGCTTACATACAGGCACTGAAGCTTTCTTT,CASSLHTGTEAFF
TRBD2,TRBJ2-1,TRBV6-1,-,TGTGCCAGCAGTGAAGCACTAGCGGAAGCCAATGAGCAGTTCTTC,CASSEALAEANEQFF
TRBD2,TRBJ2-1,TRBV30,once,TGTGCCTGGAGTGCCCGGGACTACCGCTACAATGAGCAGTTCTTC,CAWSARDYRYNEQFF
-,TRBJ2-1,TRBV28,-,TGTGCCAGCAGTCCCGGATTGAGGAGTGAGCAGTTCTTC,CASSPGLRSEQFF
-,TRBJ2-5,TRBV9,-,TGTGCCAGCAGCAAGTCAGGGGGGGAGACCCAGTACTTC,CASSKSGGETQYF
-,TRBJ2-3,TRBV29-1,once,TGCAGCGGCAGCAGGGACACAGATACGCAGTATTTT,CSGSRDTDTQYF
-,TRBJ2-1,TRBV11-2,-,TGTGCCAGCAGCCCTACCACTAGCGAGCAGTTCTTC,CASSPTTSEQFF
TRBD2,TRBJ2-7,TRBV6-6,-,TGTGCCAGCAGTTACCTGGGGGGGGACGAGCAGTACTTC,CASSYLGGDEQYF
TRBD2,TRBJ2-1,TRBV6-5,few,TGTGCCAGCTGGGGAGGGAACAATGAGCAGTTCTTC,CASWGGNNEQFF
TRBD1,TRBJ1-1,TRBV5-6,-,TGTGCCAGCAGTATCCCAGGGGGCACTGAAGCTTTCTTT,CASSIPGGTEAFF
-,TRBJ1-5,TRBV19,-,TGTGCCAGTAGCCTCCTCGATCAGCCCCAGCATTTT,CASSLLDQPQHF
TRBD2,TRBJ2-5,TRBV9,-,TGTGCCAGCAGCGTAGCTCCTAGCGGGGGGGCTAGCCAAGAGACCCAGTACTTC,CASSVAPSGGASQETQYF
-,TRBJ1-1,TRBV5-6,-,TGTGCCAGCAGCTTGGAGAGGGTTCGCAGTGAAGCTTTCTTT,CASSLERVRSEAFF
-,TRBJ2-1,TRBV13,few,TGTGCCAGCAGTAAGGTGGTCGGAGGGACCTACAATGAGCAGTTCTTC,CASSKVVGGTYNEQFF
-,TRBJ2-7,TRBV7-2,-,TGTGCCAGCAGCTTCCCAAGAGGAGGAATCCAAAACGAGCAGTACTTC,CASSFPRGGIQNEQYF
-,TRBJ1-6,TRBV21-1,-,TGTGCCAGCAGCAAGTCCCCAGAATCCCACGCTGGTCCACCCCTCCACTTT,CASSKSPESHAGPPLHF
-,TRBJ2-2,TRBV30,-,TGTGCCTGGACATGGGCAGGCTGGGACACCGGGGAGCTGTTTTTT,CAWTWAGWDTGELFF
-,TRBJ2-1,TRBV29-1,-,TGCAGCGTTGTGCGACAGGAATCCTCCTACAATGAGCAGTTCTTC,CSVVRQESSYNEQFF
-,TRBJ2-3,TRBV5-1,-,TGCGCCAGCAGCTTGGGCCAGACTAGCACAGATACGCAGTATTTT,CASSLGQTSTDTQYF
TRBD1,TRBJ2-3,TRBV19,-,TGTGCCAGTAGTCGACAGGGCCTCTGGTCAGATACGCAGTATTTT,CASSRQGLWSDTQYF
TRBD2,TRBJ2-2,TRBV4-2,once,TGTGCCAGCCTTAGCGGGGGGGCCTCCGGGGAGCTGTTTTTT,CASLSGGASGELFF
-,TRBJ1-2,TRBV30,-,TGTGCCTGGACTAAGGACACGGCTGGTGGCTACACCTTC,CAWTKDTAGGYTF
-,TRBJ1-6,TRBV5-1,-,TGCGCCAGCAGCTTGGGGCGGGGGATTGACTCCGCACCCCTCCACTTT,CASSLGRGIDSAPLHF
TRBD1,TRBJ2-4,TRBV19,-,TGTGCCAGTAGTCTAGGGACAGGGTTGGACATTCAGTACTTC,CASSLGTGLDIQYF
-,TRBJ2-2,TRBV5-6,-,TGTGCCAGCAGCTTCGGCACAGGGATGTTCTACGGGGAGCTGTTTTTT,CASSFGTGMFYGELFF
-,TRBJ1-1,TRBV6-4,-,TGTGCCCGGACAACCGGGACACCTCATGAAGCTTTCTTT,CARTTGTPHEAFF
TRBD1,TRBJ1-1,TRBV6-1,many,TGTGCCAGCAGTGAAATAGGGACAGGGGGCACTGAAGCTTTCTTT,CASSEIGTGGTEAFF
TRBD1,TRBJ1-1,TRBV5-4,-,TGTGCCAGCAGCAGGGACAGGGAAAACACTGAAGCTTTCTTT,CASSRDRENTEAFF
TRBD1,TRBJ2-7,TRBV30,-,TGTGCCTGGAGTGAACAGGGGTACGAGCAGTACTTC,CAWSEQGYEQYF
TRBD1,TRBJ2-3,TRBV29-1,-,TGCAGCGGGGACAGTAACACAGATACGCAGTATTTT,CSGDSNTDTQYF
-,TRBJ2-1,TRBV7-9,-,TGTGCCAGCAGCTCCCCGGGGACATACAATGAGCAGTTCTTC,CASSSPGTYNEQFF
TRBD2,TRBJ2-7,TRBV25-1,-,TGTGCCAGCAGCCCGGGACTAGCGGGCTATGAGCCCTACGAGCAGTACTTC,CASSPGLAGYEPYEQYF
TRBD1,TRBJ2-7,TRBV30,-,TGTGCCTGGAAGACAGGGAGCGAGCAGTACTTC,CAWKTGSEQYF
TRBD2,TRBJ2-1,TRBV30,-,TGTGCCCGATGGGACTACCGCTCGGATGAGCAGTTCTTC,CARWDYRSDEQFF
-,TRBJ2-5,TRBV10-2,few,TGCGCCAGCGGACAAACAGGGTTAGAAGAGACCCAGTACTTC,CASGQTGLEETQYF
TRBD1,TRBJ1-2,TRBV6-1,-,TGTGCCACCAGAGTTGGGACAGGGAATGGCTACACCTTC,CATRVGTGNGYTF
-,TRBJ2-4,TRBV4-1,-,TGCGCCAGCAGCCAATCAGACAGGATCCTAAACATTCAGTACTTC,CASSQSDRILNIQYF
-,TRBJ2-7,TRBV6-1,-,TGTGCCAGCAGTGCCGTTACCTACGAGCAGTACTTC,CASSAVTYEQYF
TRBD1,TRBJ1-5,TRBV29-1,-,TGCAGCGCCAGGACAGGGGATTACCAGCCCCAGCATTTT,CSARTGDYQPQHF
-,TRBJ1-1,TRBV6-1,once,TGTGCCAGCAGTGATCCACAGGGTAGAGAAGCTTTCTTT,CASSDPQGREAFF